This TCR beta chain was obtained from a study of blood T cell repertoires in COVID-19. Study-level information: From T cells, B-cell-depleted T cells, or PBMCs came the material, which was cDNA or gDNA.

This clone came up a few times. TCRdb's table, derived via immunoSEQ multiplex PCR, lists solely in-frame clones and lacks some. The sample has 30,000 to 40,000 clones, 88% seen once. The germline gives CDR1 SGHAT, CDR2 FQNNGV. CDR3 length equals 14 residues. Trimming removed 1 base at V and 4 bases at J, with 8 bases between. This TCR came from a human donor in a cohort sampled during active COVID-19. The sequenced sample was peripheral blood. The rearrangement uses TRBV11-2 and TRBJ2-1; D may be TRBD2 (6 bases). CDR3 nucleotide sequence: TGTGCCAGCAGCTTAGGTGCGGGATACAATGAGCAGTTCTTC. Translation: CASSLGAGYNEQFF.